This T cell receptor (beta chain) was sequenced in a study of T cells after yellow fever vaccination. The germline gives CDR1 MDHEN, CDR2 SYDVKM. The CDR3 runs 13 residues. Trimming shortened V by 6 bases and J by 0 bases, and 9 bases separated the two germline ends. MiXCR was run by TCRdb on the 5' RACE reads, yielding one entry per CDR3 protein. Counted here are 96,000 or so distinct CDR3 sequences, about 8.4% occurring once; the ten biggest clones make up 15% to 20%. The rearrangement joins TRBV28 to TRBJ2-7; D might be TRBD1 or TRBD2, each matching 5 bases. The input for sequencing was CD8+ T cells not binding an NS4B(214-222) dextramer, sorted from PBMCs, taken roughly 15 days after the first yellow fever vaccination. This TCR was sampled from a man aged 18 to 29 who received the YFV17D yellow fever vaccine. In DNA form, the CDR3 reads TGTGCCAGCAGAGGGGAGAGCTCCTACGAGCAGTACGTC. This codes for CASRGESSYEQYV.